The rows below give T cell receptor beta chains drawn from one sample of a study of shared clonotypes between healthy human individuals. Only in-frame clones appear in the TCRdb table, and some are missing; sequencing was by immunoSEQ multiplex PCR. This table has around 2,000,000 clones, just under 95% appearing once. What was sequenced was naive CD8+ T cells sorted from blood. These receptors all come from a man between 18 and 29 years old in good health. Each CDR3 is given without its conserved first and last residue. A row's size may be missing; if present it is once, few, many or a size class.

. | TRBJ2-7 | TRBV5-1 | ASSLGTGGSYEQY
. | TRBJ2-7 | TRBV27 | ASRKDYNSYEQY
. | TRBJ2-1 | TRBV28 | ASSLRDRGMDEQF
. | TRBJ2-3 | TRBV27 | ASSFTSAHTDTQY
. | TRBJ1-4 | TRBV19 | ASSTPGIPEKLF
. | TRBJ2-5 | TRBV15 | ATSGNRGLEETQY
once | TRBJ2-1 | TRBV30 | AWSLAGGGEQF
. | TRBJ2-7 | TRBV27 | ASSAGTGWFYEQY
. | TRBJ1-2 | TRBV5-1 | ASSRTGTGDYGYT
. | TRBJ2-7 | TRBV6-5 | ASSYQQGYEQY
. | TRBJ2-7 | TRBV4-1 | ASSQLGRGPYEQY
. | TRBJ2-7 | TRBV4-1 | ASSQKLADRSYEQY
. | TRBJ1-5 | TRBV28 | ASSSVPVSNQPQH
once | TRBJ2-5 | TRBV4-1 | ASSQDGLADQETQY
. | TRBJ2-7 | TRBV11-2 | ASSFTTDRGNPYEQY
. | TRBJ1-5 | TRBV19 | ASSIMNQPQH
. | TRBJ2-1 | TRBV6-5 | ASSYPDNEQF
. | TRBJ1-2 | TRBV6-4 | ASSPDRGNYGYT
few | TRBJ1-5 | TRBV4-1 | ASSQEWAGNQPQH
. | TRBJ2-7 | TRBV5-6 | ASSVGQGTYEQY
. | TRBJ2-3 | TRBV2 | ASSEEASGGATDTQY
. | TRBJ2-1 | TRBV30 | AWDAMDRGVNEQF
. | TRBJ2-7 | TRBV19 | ASSPGPRSYEQY
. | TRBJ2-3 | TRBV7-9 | ASSSGGPADTQY
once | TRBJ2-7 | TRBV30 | AGVGLAEHSYEQY
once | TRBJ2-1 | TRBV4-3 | ASSQEMRASGNEQF
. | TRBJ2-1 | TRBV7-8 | ASSRLAGGHNEQF
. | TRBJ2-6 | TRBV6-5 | ASSSLSRSGANVLT
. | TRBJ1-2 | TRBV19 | ASSQLTGFYGYT
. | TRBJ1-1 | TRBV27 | ASSSFPNTEAF
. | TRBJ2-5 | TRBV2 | AKRRTDRGLLGETQY
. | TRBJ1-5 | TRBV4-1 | ASSQAGFGNQPQH
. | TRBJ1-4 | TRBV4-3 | ASSQVVGTGNNEKLF
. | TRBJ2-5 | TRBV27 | ASSWGGGTQETQY
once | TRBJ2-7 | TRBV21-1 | ASSNGLGRRTAYEQY
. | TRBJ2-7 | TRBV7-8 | ASSSSSSSGYEQY
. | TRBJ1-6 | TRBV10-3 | AISESGGQGYSPLH
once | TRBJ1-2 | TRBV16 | ASSQFGGGDGYT
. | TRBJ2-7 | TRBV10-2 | ASRERDGSYEQY
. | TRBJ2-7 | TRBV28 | ASSLTGEIYEQY
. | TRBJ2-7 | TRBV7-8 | ASSLSGIAVFYEQY
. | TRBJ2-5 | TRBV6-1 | ASSERSGRKRETQY
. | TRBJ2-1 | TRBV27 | ASSPIPGDNEQF
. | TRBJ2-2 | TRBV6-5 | ASSLRQGLAGELF
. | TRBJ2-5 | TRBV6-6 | ATLTDSGGAQY
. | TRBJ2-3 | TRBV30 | AGLAGPSTDTQY
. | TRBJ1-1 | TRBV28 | ASSFGRVGGNTEAF
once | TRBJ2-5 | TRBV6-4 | ASSPPRGVRETQY
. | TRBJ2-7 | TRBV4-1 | ASSQVEVGGYEQY
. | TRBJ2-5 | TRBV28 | ASSLRDGAQETQY
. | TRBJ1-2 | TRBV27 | ASSLSIRGDGYT
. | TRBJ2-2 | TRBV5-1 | ASSLLGIGTGELF
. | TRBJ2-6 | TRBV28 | ASRSLFGANVLT
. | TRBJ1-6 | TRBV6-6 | ASSYSPGSGNSPLH